This T cell receptor beta chain was recorded in a study of identical twins. The CDR3 has 15 amino acids. The germline gives CDR1 MNHGY, CDR2 SVAAGI. This clonotype was counted at least ten times. A junction boundary mismatches the germline segment, possibly from a read error. TCRdb reprocessed the 5' RACE reads via MiXCR and lists one record per CDR3 protein. This table has roughly 260,000 distinct CDR3 sequences, roughly an eighth appearing once. This receptor was taken from a young woman in good health. The chain employs TRBV6-9 and TRBJ2-6, with D unclear. Sequenced material: memory (CD45RO+) T cells sorted from blood. DNA for the CDR3: TGTGCCAGCAGTGATTCGAACTCTGGGGCCAACGTCCTGACTTTC. Its translation is CASSDSNSGANVLTF.